The 27 T cell receptor beta chains below were found in one sample sequenced in a study of shared clonotypes between healthy human individuals. The method was immunoSEQ multiplex PCR; TCRdb's version includes in-frame clones alone and lacks a portion of them. Found here are about 2.4 million clones, more than 80% of them singletons; the top ten hold roughly 0.14%. Sequencing was carried out using naive CD4+ T cells sorted from blood. Subset: CD45RA+ positively selected. The origin of the receptors is a man aged 18-30 years in good health.

As regards this clone: This sample includes further DNA sequences coding for the same CDR3. In DNA form, the CDR3 reads TGTGCCAGCTCACCCGACAGGGTCTCCTACGAGCAGTACTTC. It specifies CASSPDRVSYEQYF. J is TRBJ2-7 and V is TRBV18; 7 positions agree with TRBD1. The CDR3 has 14 residues. The germline V gene encodes CDR1 KGHSH and CDR2 LQKENI. J gave up 0 bases and V 3 bases, and 2 bases lay outside the gene matches. Combining the CDR3 with reference TRBV18 and TRBJ2-7 gives the whole variable domain NAGVMQNPRHLVRRRGQEARLRCSPMKGHSHVYWYRQLPEEGLKFMVYLQKENIIDESGMPKERFSAEFPKEGPSILRIQQVVRGDSAAYFCASSPDRVSYEQYFGPGTRLTVT.

Notes on this clone: In the same sample, other DNA sequences code for this CDR3. The chain employs TRBV9 and TRBJ1-1; D may be TRBD1 (6 bases). Looked up from germline, CDR1 is SGDLS and CDR2 is YYNGEE. The V end lost 3 bases, the J end lost 0 bases, and 6 bases lay between the germline ends. The CDR3 totals 13 residues. The CDR3 bases are TGTGCCAGCAGCGGACAGGTGAACACTGAAGCTTTCTTT. This sequence encodes CASSGQVNTEAFF. Full variable domain (remainder filled in from reference TRBV9 and TRBJ1-1): DSGVTQTPKHLITATGQRVTLRCSPRSGDLSVYWYQQSLDQGLQFLIQYYNGEERAKGNILERFSAQQFPDLHSELNLSSLELGDSALYFCASSGQVNTEAFFGQGTRLTVV.

This clone appeared once. The chain has TRBV29-1 and TRBJ2-7; 7 bases match TRBD1. The CDR3 totals 15 residues. With V trimmed by 6 bases and J by 2 bases, 13 bases remained unmatched. The germline V gene has CDR1 SQVTM and CDR2 ANQGSEA. CDR3 nucleotide sequence: TGCAGCGTCGCCGGGACAGTAGAGGGGCCCTACGAGCAGTACTTC. Encoded protein: CSVAGTVEGPYEQYF.

This rearrangement joins TRBV2 to TRBJ1-5; 7 positions agree with TRBD1. Germline V gene data show CDR1 as SNHLY and CDR2 as FYNNEI. The CDR3 loop spans 16 amino acids. Trimming removed 6 bases from V and 2 bases from J; junction bases left unmatched: 10. The CDR3 DNA is TGTGCCAGCAGCGCAAGACAGGGTCAGGGCAATCAGCCCCAGCATTTT. Translated: CASSARQGQGNQPQHF.

The chain carries TRBV9 and TRBJ1-3; D unresolved. V lost 0 bases and J 0 bases, leaving 10 bases between the germline ends. Germline assignment: CDR1 SGDLS and CDR2 YYNGEE. The CDR3 totals 16 residues. The CDR3 DNA follows: TGTGCCAGCAGCGTAGAGGCAACATACTCTGGAAACACCATATATTTT. Translated, it gives CASSVEATYSGNTIYF.

Points on this clone: The sample has other DNA sequences that encode this CDR3 too. The chain uses TRBV6-6 and TRBJ2-7; no clear D gene. The CDR3 covers 13 residues. Trimming pared 0 bases from V and 4 bases from J, leaving 7 bases between. Germline CDR1 MNHNY, CDR2 SVGAGI (reference sequence). This CDR3 reads CASSYSGRYEQYF. The CDR3 nucleotides read TGTGCCAGCAGTTACTCGGGAAGGTACGAGCAGTACTTC.

Regarding this clone: This sample includes further DNA sequences coding for the same CDR3. The chain combines TRBV29-1 with TRBJ2-5; D ambiguous. CDR1 and CDR2 (germline): SQVTM, ANQGSEA. The CDR3 has 11 residues. The ends were cut back, 6 bases at V and 2 bases at J, with 7 bases in the middle. As DNA, the CDR3 is TGCAGCGTGGGCCAACAAGAGACCCAGTACTTC. It translates to CSVGQQETQYF.

A remark on this clone: This sample also contains other DNA sequences that code for the same CDR3. The chain carries TRBV5-4 and TRBJ2-7; TRBD1 matches 9 bases. This CDR3 is 13 amino acids long. Losses at the gene ends were 1 base for V and 6 bases for J; bases not matched to a gene: 2. CDR1 is SGHNT and CDR2 is YYREEE in the germline V gene (reference sequence). The CDR3 DNA reads TGTGCCAGCAGCTTGCCGGACAGGGGCGAGCAGTACTTC. It codes for CASSLPDRGEQYF.

The V and J genes are TRBV7-9 and TRBJ2-1, with 10 bases that match TRBD2. V lost 3 bases to trimming and J lost 8 bases; unmatched junction nucleotides: 7. Germline loops: CDR1 SEHNR, CDR2 FQNEAQ (reference sequence). This CDR3 has 15 residues. DNA of the CDR3: TGTGCCAGCAGCTTGACAAGCGGGGGGGCCGATGAGCAGTTCTTC. Amino acid sequence: CASSLTSGGADEQFF.

J is TRBJ2-7 and V is TRBV6-1, with unresolved D. The germline V and J ends were trimmed by 4 bases and 2 bases, with 12 bases remaining between them. CDR3 length equals 14 residues. Germline CDR1 reads MNHNS; CDR2 reads SASEGT. The CDR3 DNA reads TGTGCCAGCAGTGGCGACCCCAACACCTACGAGCAGTACTTC. Translating it yields CASSGDPNTYEQYF.

V usage is TRBV6-6 and J usage is TRBJ1-4, with 7 bases lining up with TRBD1. The CDR3 runs 15 residues. Germline CDR1 and CDR2: MNHNY and SVGAGI (reference sequence). V dropped 5 bases and J dropped 4; count of bases not matched to a gene: 7. CDR3: CASSPGTAGNEKLFF. DNA of the CDR3: TGTGCCAGCAGTCCCGGGACAGCCGGTAATGAAAAACTGTTTTTT.

The V and J genes are TRBV2 and TRBJ2-7; TRBD1 or TRBD2 may be the D gene (5 bases each). CDR1 and CDR2 (germline): SNHLY, FYNNEI. The CDR3 is 13 residues long. V was pared by 10 bases and J by 6 bases, with 19 bases between. The CDR3 protein is CAIIRDEEIEQYF. CDR3 nucleotides: TGTGCCATCATCCGGGACGAGGAAATCGAGCAGTACTTC.

This sequence joins TRBV7-8 and TRBJ2-7, with D maybe TRBD1 (6 bases). CDR3 length: 15 amino acids. Trimming took 2 bases from V and 2 from J, leaving 13 bases between them. The germline gives CDR1 SGHVS, CDR2 FQNEAQ. The CDR3 DNA reads as TGTGCCAGCAGCTTAATGGGGGCTGTCCCCTACGAGCAGTACTTC. Protein: CASSLMGAVPYEQYF.

This clone appeared a few times. Additional DNA sequences in this sample encode the identical CDR3. This sequence joins TRBV2 and TRBJ1-6; 8 nucleotides agree with TRBD1. V trimming: 6 bases; J trimming: 7 bases; junction bases outside the gene matches: 5. The CDR3 has 14 residues. Per germline, CDR1 SNHLY and CDR2 FYNNEI. This CDR3 is CASSGQGGNSPLHF. For the CDR3, the DNA is TGTGCCAGCAGCGGACAGGGTGGGAATTCACCCCTCCACTTT.

The genes are TRBV19 and TRBJ2-1; 13 positions agree with TRBD2. Germline CDR1 LNHDA, CDR2 SQIVND (reference sequence). The length of the CDR3 is 16 residues. V was pared by 0 bases and J by 7 bases, with 3 bases of the junction left unmatched. This chain's CDR3 is CASSIEETSGRNEQFF. CDR3 bases: TGTGCCAGTAGTATAGAGGAGACTAGCGGGAGGAATGAGCAGTTCTTC.

This clone was detected only once. The chain couples TRBV7-9 to TRBJ1-2; TRBD1 agrees at 8 bases. The CDR3 is made up of 14 amino acids. CDR1 is SEHNR, CDR2 FQNEAQ, per germline (reference sequence). Trimming took 10 bases from V and 6 from J; bases not matched to a gene: 13. The CDR3 bases are TGTGCCATAGAGACGGGACAGGCCATTCATGGCTACACCTTC. Its protein product is CAIETGQAIHGYTF.

The chain couples TRBV6-6 to TRBJ2-3; 8 bases are a match to TRBD2. From germline, CDR1 is MNHNY and CDR2 SVGAGI (reference sequence). The CDR3 covers 13 residues. Trimming took 7 bases from V and 6 from J; bases not matched to a gene: 6. CDR3 bases: TGTGCCAGCAAACTAGCGGTCCGGGATACGCAGTATTTT. It is translated as CASKLAVRDTQYF.

The chain has TRBV28 and TRBJ2-7; a weak D match, TRBD2 (5 bases). Germline V gene data show CDR1 as MDHEN and CDR2 as SYDVKM. Trimming pared 2 bases from V and 0 bases from J, leaving 8 bases between. This CDR3 has 14 residues. CDR3 DNA sequence: TGTGCCAGCAGTTTAGTGGGGAGCTCCTACGAGCAGTACTTC. Its translation is CASSLVGSSYEQYF.

This clone was seen only once. V is TRBV19 and J is TRBJ1-1; D not certain. The CDR3 is made up of 15 amino acids. The germline V gene encodes CDR1 LNHDA and CDR2 SQIVND (reference sequence). V was pared by 4 bases and J by 2 bases, with 14 bases between. The CDR3 protein is CASSRAGSGNTEAFF. The CDR3, as DNA: TGTGCCAGTAGTAGGGCCGGGAGCGGCAACACTGAAGCTTTCTTT. Using reference TRBV19 and TRBJ1-1 for the parts outside the CDR3, the full variable domain is DGGITQSPKYLFRKEGQNVTLSCEQNLNHDAMYWYRQDPGQGLRLIYYSQIVNDFQKGDIAEGYSVSREKKESFPLTVTSAQKNPTAFYLCASSRAGSGNTEAFFGQGTRLTVV.

The genes are TRBV30 and TRBJ2-2, with D perhaps assigned TRBD1 or TRBD2 (6 bases each). Trimming left V 0 bases short and J 6 bases short, with 11 bases between. This CDR3 is 14 amino acids long. Germline CDR1 GTSNPN, CDR2 SVGIG (reference sequence). The CDR3, as DNA: TGTGCCTGGAGTGTAGGAGGGGGAGCCGGGGAGCTGTTTTTT. Its protein is CAWSVGGGAGELFF.

This clone was seen more than once but under ten times. The same CDR3 arises from other DNA sequences in this sample as well. The chain carries TRBV6-5 and TRBJ2-7, with 10 positions matching TRBD1. The J segment lost 4 bases and the V segment lost 2 bases, leaving 2 bases of the junction unmatched. Germline V gene data show CDR1 as MNHEY and CDR2 as SVGAGI. This CDR3 spans 14 amino acids. The CDR3 DNA reads TGTGCCAGCAGTTACCGGGACAGGGGTTACGAGCAGTACTTC. It translates to CASSYRDRGYEQYF.

The genes are TRBV6-1 and TRBJ2-2; 7 positions agree with TRBD1. The ends lost 6 bases at V and 3 bases at J; junction bases unmatched: 7. CDR3 length equals 15 residues. Germline V gene sequence: CDR1 MNHNS, CDR2 SASEGT. The DNA for the CDR3 is TGTGCCAGCAGGATTAGACAGGGTGACACCGGGGAGCTGTTTTTT. It specifies CASRIRQGDTGELFF.

The chain recombines TRBV11-2 with TRBJ2-7; D may be TRBD1 or TRBD2 (5 bases each). The CDR3 covers 16 residues. Germline CDR1 SGHAT, CDR2 FQNNGV. Trimming cost V 4 bases and J 2 bases, with 18 bases left between them. The CDR3: CASSSDRDRVTYEQYF. The CDR3 DNA follows: TGTGCCAGCAGCTCTGACCGGGACCGAGTTACCTACGAGCAGTACTTC.

V is TRBV2 and J is TRBJ2-1; TRBD2 matches 8 bases. The length of the CDR3 is 15 residues. Germline lookup yields CDR1 SNHLY and CDR2 FYNNEI. After removal of 6 bases from V and 5 bases from J, the junction contained 9 bases not matched to a gene. For the CDR3, the DNA is TGTGCCAGCAGGGTTAGCGGGGTTAGCCACAATGAGCAGTTCTTC. It is translated as CASRVSGVSHNEQFF.

V and J are TRBV7-2 and TRBJ1-2; D gene ambiguous. The CDR3 loop spans 14 amino acids. CDR1 and CDR2 (germline): SGHTA, FQGNSA. V lost 4 bases and J lost 4, with 13 bases in between. The CDR3 here is CASSSTPSSYGYTF. In DNA, the CDR3 is TGTGCCAGCAGCTCGACACCCTCGAGCTATGGCTACACCTTC.

This chain connects TRBV5-1 to TRBJ2-3, with 8 bases matching TRBD1. Trimming cost V 4 bases and J 4 bases; bases outside gene matches: 5. The CDR3 loop spans 14 amino acids. CDR1 is SGHRS, CDR2 YFSETQ, per germline. The CDR3 DNA reads TGCGCCAGCAGCAGAAGACAGGGGCCAGATACGCAGTATTTT. It yields the protein CASSRRQGPDTQYF.

The chain uses TRBV28 and TRBJ2-7; 12 bases align to TRBD2. Germline CDR1 MDHEN, CDR2 SYDVKM. The V gene end was trimmed by 6 bases and the J gene end by 1 base; junction bases not matched to a gene: 4. The CDR3 has 15 residues. The CDR3 bases are TGTGCCAGCAGCCCGACTAGCGGGGGTTCCTACGAGCAGTACTTC. Its translation: CASSPTSGGSYEQYF.